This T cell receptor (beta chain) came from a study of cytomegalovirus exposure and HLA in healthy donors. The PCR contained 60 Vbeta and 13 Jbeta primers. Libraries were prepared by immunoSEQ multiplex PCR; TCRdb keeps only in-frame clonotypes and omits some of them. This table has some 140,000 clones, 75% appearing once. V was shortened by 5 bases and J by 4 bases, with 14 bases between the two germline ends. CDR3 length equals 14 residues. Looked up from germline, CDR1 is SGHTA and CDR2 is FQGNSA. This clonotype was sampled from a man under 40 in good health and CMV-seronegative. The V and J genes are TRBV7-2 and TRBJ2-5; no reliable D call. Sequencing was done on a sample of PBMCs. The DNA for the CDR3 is TGTGCCAGCAGCCGAGGTACACCCCCAGAGACCCAGTACTTC. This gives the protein CASSRGTPPETQYF.